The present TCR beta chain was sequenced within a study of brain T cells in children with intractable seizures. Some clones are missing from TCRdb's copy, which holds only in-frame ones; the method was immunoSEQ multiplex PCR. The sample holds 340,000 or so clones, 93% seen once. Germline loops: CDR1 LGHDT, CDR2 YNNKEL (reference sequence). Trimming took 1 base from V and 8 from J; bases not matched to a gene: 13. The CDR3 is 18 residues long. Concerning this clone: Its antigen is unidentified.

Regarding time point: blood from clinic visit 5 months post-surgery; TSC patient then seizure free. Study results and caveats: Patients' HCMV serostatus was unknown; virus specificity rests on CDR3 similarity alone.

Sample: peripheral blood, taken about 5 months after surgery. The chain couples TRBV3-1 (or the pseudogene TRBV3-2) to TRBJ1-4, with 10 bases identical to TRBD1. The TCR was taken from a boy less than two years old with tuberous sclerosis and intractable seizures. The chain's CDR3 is CASSQASPGQGNVEKLFF. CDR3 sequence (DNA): TGTGCCAGCAGCCAAGCTTCTCCGGGACAGGGGAACGTCGAAAAACTGTTTTTT.